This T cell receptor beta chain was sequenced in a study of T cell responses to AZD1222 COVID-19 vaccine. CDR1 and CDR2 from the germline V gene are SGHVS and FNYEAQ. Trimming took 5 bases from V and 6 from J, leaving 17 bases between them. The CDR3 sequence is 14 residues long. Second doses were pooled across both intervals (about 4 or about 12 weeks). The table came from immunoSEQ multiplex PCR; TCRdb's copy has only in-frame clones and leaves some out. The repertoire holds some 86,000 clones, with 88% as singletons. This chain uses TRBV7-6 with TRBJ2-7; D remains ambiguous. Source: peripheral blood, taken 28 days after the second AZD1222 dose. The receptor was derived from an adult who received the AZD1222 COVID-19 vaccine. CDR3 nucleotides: TGTGCCAGCAGCCCAACCCCCGGGCGCAGCGAGCAGTACTTC. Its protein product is CASSPTPGRSEQYF.